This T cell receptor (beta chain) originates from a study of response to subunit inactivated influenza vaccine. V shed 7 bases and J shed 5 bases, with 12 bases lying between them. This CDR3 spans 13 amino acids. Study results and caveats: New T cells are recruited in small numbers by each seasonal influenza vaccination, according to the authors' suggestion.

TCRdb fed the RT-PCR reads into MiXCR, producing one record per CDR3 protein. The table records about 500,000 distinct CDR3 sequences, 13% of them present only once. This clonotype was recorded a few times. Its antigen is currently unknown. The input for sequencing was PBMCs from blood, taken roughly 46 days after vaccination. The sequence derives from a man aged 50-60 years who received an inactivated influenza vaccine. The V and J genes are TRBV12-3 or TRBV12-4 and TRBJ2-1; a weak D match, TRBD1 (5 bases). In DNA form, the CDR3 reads TGTGCCAGCACAGGGAACAGGCACAATGAGCAGTTCTTC. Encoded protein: CASTGNRHNEQFF.